The 21 T cell receptor beta chains below were found in one sample sequenced in a study of OX40 agonist ivuxolimab in advanced cancers. Clones were read by immunoSEQ multiplex PCR, and TCRdb kept only the in-frame ones, dropping some. The table has about 35,000 clones, 90% to 95% seen once. Sample: CD4+ or CD8+ T cells sorted from blood, taken in a trial of the OX40 agonist ivuxolimab. Source of these receptors: an adult with an advanced solid tumor such as melanoma, head and neck, liver or kidney cancer.

The V and J genes are TRBV6-4 and TRBJ2-2, with 8 positions matching TRBD1. Germline trimming cut 6 bases from V and 1 base from J; bases unmatched to any gene: 7. Per the germline V gene, CDR1 is MRHNA and CDR2 is SNTAGT. This CDR3 region has 16 residues. CDR3 bases: TGTGCCAGCAGAACCAGGGGGCTAATGAACACCGGGGAGCTGTTTTTT. Protein product: CASRTRGLMNTGELFF.

The rearrangement links TRBV28 to TRBJ2-3, with D unresolved. The V gene's germline CDR1 is MDHEN and CDR2 SYDVKM. V was pared by 3 bases and J by 2 bases, with 6 bases between. The length of the CDR3 is 13 residues. CDR3 nucleotides: TGTGCCAGCAGTTTTCTGAACACAGATACGCAGTATTTT. Its translation: CASSFLNTDTQYF.

The table lists this clone with a few counts. This chain links TRBV4-2 with TRBJ2-3, with a tentative D call TRBD2 (6 bases). Looked up from germline, CDR1 is LGHNA and CDR2 is YNFKEQ. The CDR3 is made up of 15 amino acids. Trimming removed 1 base from V and 5 bases from J, with 13 bases in between. The CDR3 nucleotides are TGTGCCAGCAGCCAAGTTGGTCAGGGACTAGATACGCAGTATTTT. Translating it yields CASSQVGQGLDTQYF.

The rearrangement links TRBV27 to TRBJ2-3; 9 bases align to TRBD2. The CDR3 has 17 amino acids. CDR1 MNHEY and CDR2 SMNVEV come from the germline V gene (reference sequence). J lost 2 bases, V lost 0 bases, and 6 bases had no gene match. CDR3 sequence (DNA): TGTGCCAGCAGTTTATCGAATCTAGCGGGGCACACAGATACGCAGTATTTT. Protein sequence: CASSLSNLAGHTDTQYF.

This rearrangement joins TRBV2 to TRBJ1-2; weak D call: TRBD1 (5 bases). Germline V gene sequence: CDR1 SNHLY, CDR2 FYNNEI. V gave up 1 base and J gave up 5 bases, with 11 bases separating them. The CDR3 is 14 amino acids. The CDR3, as DNA: TGTGCCAGCAGTGAAGGGGGCGGACTTTATGGCTACACCTTC. Its protein is CASSEGGGLYGYTF.

The V gene is TRBV15, the J gene TRBJ1-2; a possible D gene is TRBD1 (5 bases). The CDR3 sequence is 15 residues long. In germline, CDR1 is LNHNV, CDR2 YYDKDF (reference sequence). V lost 0 bases, J lost 6 bases, and 14 bases lay in between. CDR3: CATSRDFQGINGYTF. The CDR3 DNA reads as TGTGCCACCAGCAGAGATTTTCAGGGAATCAATGGCTACACCTTC.

The gene calls are TRBV7-2 and TRBJ2-7; TRBD2 agrees at 16 bases. CDR1 and CDR2 (germline): SGHTA, FQGNSA. V trimming: 3 bases; J trimming: 4 bases; junction bases outside the gene matches: 6. The CDR3 covers 17 residues. The CDR3 protein is CASSFGTSGRAGYEQYF. The CDR3 DNA follows: TGTGCCAGCAGCTTCGGGACTAGCGGGAGGGCCGGGTACGAGCAGTACTTC.

The rearrangement joins TRBV7-8 to TRBJ1-1, with 7 bases identical to TRBD1. Germline CDR1 is SGHVS and CDR2 is FQNEAQ. V shed 1 base and J 3 bases; nucleotides not matched to a gene: 14. CDR3 length: 18 residues. The CDR3 nucleotides are TGTGCCAGCAGCTTAGAGAAGCCGACAGGGTTAGTTGACACTGAAGCTTTCTTT. Its translation: CASSLEKPTGLVDTEAFF.

CDR3 amino acids: CASRPGLQETQYF. As DNA, the CDR3 is TGTGCCAGCAGACCGGGGCTCCAAGAGACCCAGTACTTC. V gene TRBV2 combines with J gene TRBJ2-5; either TRBD1 or TRBD2 may fit D (5 bases each). Per the germline V gene, CDR1 is SNHLY and CDR2 is FYNNEI. The CDR3 length is 13 residues. The germline V and J ends were trimmed by 6 bases and 1 base, with 9 bases remaining between them.

The chain links TRBV6-5 to TRBJ2-7; 8 bases are a match to TRBD1. CDR1 and CDR2 from the germline V gene are MNHEY and SVGAGI. The CDR3 runs to 15 residues. With V trimmed by 10 bases and J by 3 bases, 14 bases remained unmatched. In DNA, the CDR3 is TGTGCCACCTCGTTACAGGGTACAGGGGGCTACGAGCAGTACTTC. Translating gives CATSLQGTGGYEQYF.

The rearrangement joins TRBV29-1 to TRBJ2-5, with D possibly matching TRBD2 (5 bases). V was clipped by 0 bases and J by 5 bases, with 10 bases between them. CDR1 SQVTM and CDR2 ANQGSEA come from the germline V gene. The CDR3 is 13 residues long. CDR3 region: CSVEDRGLETQYF. CDR3 nucleotide sequence: TGCAGCGTTGAAGATAGAGGGTTGGAGACCCAGTACTTC.

The V call is TRBV6-1, the J call TRBJ2-1; 8 bases match TRBD1. V gave up 4 bases and J gave up 8 bases; unmatched junction bases: 10. Germline V gene data show CDR1 as MNHNS and CDR2 as SASEGT. This CDR3 is 15 amino acids long. The CDR3: CASSALPGQGYEQFF. The CDR3 DNA reads TGTGCCAGCAGTGCCCTTCCCGGACAGGGCTATGAGCAGTTCTTC.

The chain couples TRBV28 to TRBJ1-1, with TRBD1 as a possible D gene (6 bases). Germline loops: CDR1 MDHEN, CDR2 SYDVKM. V lost 3 bases to trimming and J lost 1 base, with 9 bases between them. The CDR3 totals 14 residues. CDR3 DNA sequence: TGTGCCAGCAGTTTCAGGGGCCCGAACACTGAAGCTTTCTTT. Translated, it gives CASSFRGPNTEAFF.

The J gene is TRBJ1-4, the V gene TRBV5-1, with TRBD1 as a possible D gene (6 bases). Trimming removed 2 bases from V and 0 bases from J, with 8 bases in between. The V gene's germline CDR1 is SGHRS and CDR2 YFSETQ. The CDR3 spans 15 residues. The CDR3 is CASSLQGATNEKLFF. The CDR3 nucleotides read TGCGCCAGCAGCTTACAGGGTGCAACTAATGAAAAACTGTTTTTT.

DNA of the CDR3: TGCGCCAGCAGTGAGTCGAAGGGAGCCGAGCAGTACTTC. Its translation is CASSESKGAEQYF. The rearrangement uses TRBV10-2 and TRBJ2-7, with D maybe TRBD2 (5 bases). The CDR3 spans 13 residues. CDR1 WSHSY and CDR2 SAAADI come from the germline V gene. Trimming shortened V by 0 bases and J by 6 bases, and 9 bases separated the two germline ends.

The genes are TRBV10-2 and TRBJ2-5; no clear D gene. This CDR3 is 14 amino acids long. V dropped 0 bases and J dropped 0 bases, with 5 bases sitting between them. Germline-derived CDR1 and CDR2 are WSHSY and SAAADI. CDR3 sequence (DNA): TGCGCCAGCAGTGAGTCTGGCCACCAAGAGACCCAGTACTTC. Amino acid sequence: CASSESGHQETQYF.

The V gene is TRBV2, the J gene TRBJ2-7; TRBD2 matches 9 bases. This CDR3 region has 15 residues. V shed 0 bases, J shed 0 bases, and the junction held 0 bases outside the gene matches. In germline, CDR1 is SNHLY, CDR2 FYNNEI. CDR3 region: CASSEASGSSYEQYF. The CDR3 DNA reads TGTGCCAGCAGTGAAGCTAGCGGGAGCTCCTACGAGCAGTACTTC.

This chain uses TRBV9 with TRBJ2-2; no definite D call. This CDR3 region has 13 residues. Germline CDR1 reads SGDLS; CDR2 reads YYNGEE. Trimming removed 2 bases from V and 6 bases from J, with 8 bases in between. The CDR3 DNA reads as TGTGCCAGCAGCGTCGAAGGTTCCGGGGAGCTGTTTTTT. It specifies CASSVEGSGELFF.

The chain carries TRBV19 and TRBJ1-1; no definite D call. This CDR3 is built from 14 residues. The V end lost 1 base, the J end lost 4 bases, and 10 bases lay between the germline ends. From germline, CDR1 is LNHDA and CDR2 SQIVND (reference sequence). CDR3 DNA: TGTGCCAGTAGTATAGGGGATACCCCCACTGAAGCTTTCTTT. Translating it yields CASSIGDTPTEAFF.

This chain connects TRBV29-1 to TRBJ2-1; D might be TRBD2 (5 bases). The CDR3 totals 14 residues. Looked up from germline, CDR1 is SQVTM and CDR2 is ANQGSEA. The V end was cut by 4 bases, the J end by 2 bases, with 12 bases between. The CDR3 bases are TGCAGCGTTGTGGAGGTAGCGACCTACAATGAGCAGTTCTTC. Its protein is CSVVEVATYNEQFF.

V and J are TRBV18 and TRBJ2-1, with 7 bases fitting TRBD1. Germline assignment: CDR1 KGHSH and CDR2 LQKENI. The CDR3 has 15 residues. Trimming took 3 bases from V and 8 from J; bases not matched to a gene: 10. CDR3 coding DNA: TGTGCCAGCTCACCGACAGGGATTTGGATGGATGAGCAGTTCTTC. Translation gives CASSPTGIWMDEQFF.